The next 6 T cell receptor beta chains were all read from a single sample in a study of blood T cell repertoires in COVID-19. Data came from immunoSEQ multiplex PCR; TCRdb stores just in-frame clones and leaves some out. The table records about 190,000 clones, 70% to 80% of them present only once. Input material: peripheral blood. These receptors originate from a man aged 50-60 years who had recovered from COVID-19.

The chain uses TRBV28 and TRBJ1-5; 8 bases align to TRBD1. Germline V lookup: CDR1 MDHEN, CDR2 SYDVKM. The CDR3 runs to 21 residues. J lost 0 bases, V lost 6 bases, and 22 bases had no gene match. In nucleotides, the CDR3 is TGTGCCAGCAGCCCGGCCGAACAGGGGGGCGACGTGCGATATAGCAATCAGCCCCAGCATTTT. Translated: CASSPAEQGGDVRYSNQPQHF.

V usage is TRBV29-1 and J usage is TRBJ1-1, with 7 nucleotides matching TRBD1. The CDR3 is 13 residues long. Trimming at V came to 6 bases and at J to 4 bases, leaving 8 bases not matched to a gene. Germline CDR1 is SQVTM and CDR2 is ANQGSEA. The CDR3 nucleotides are TGCAGCGTAACACCAGGGGGGAGCACTGAAGCTTTCTTT. Translation gives CSVTPGGSTEAFF. The full variable domain, with the rest looked up from reference TRBV29-1 and TRBJ1-1, is SAVISQKPSRDICQRGTSLTIQCQVDSQVTMMFWYRQQPGQSLTLIATANQGSEATYESGFVIDKFPISRPNLTFSTLTVSNMSPEDSSIYLCSVTPGGSTEAFFGQGTRLTVV.

CDR3 sequence reads: CASSLGGVGNQPQHF. CDR3 DNA sequence: TGTGCCAGCAGCCTAGGGGGGGTTGGCAATCAGCCCCAGCATTTT. The rearrangement uses TRBV6-2 or TRBV6-3 and TRBJ1-5; a weak D match, TRBD1 (6 bases). The CDR3 runs 15 residues. Trimming cost V 6 bases and J 2 bases, with 14 bases left between them. Germline V gene lookup returns CDR1 MNHEY and CDR2 SVGEGT.

V is TRBV19 and J is TRBJ2-1; 12 bases line up with TRBD2. The J segment lost 6 bases and the V segment lost 6 bases, leaving 15 bases of the junction unmatched. Germline V lookup: CDR1 LNHDA, CDR2 SQIVND (reference sequence). The length of the CDR3 is 18 residues. CDR3 DNA sequence: TGTGCCAGTAGCGACAGGGGGTCAACTAGCGGGAGGCCCAATGAGCAGTTCTTC. It yields the protein CASSDRGSTSGRPNEQFF. Based on the CDR3 plus reference TRBV19 and TRBJ2-1, the full variable domain is DGGITQSPKYLFRKEGQNVTLSCEQNLNHDAMYWYRQDPGQGLRLIYYSQIVNDFQKGDIAEGYSVSREKKESFPLTVTSAQKNPTAFYLCASSDRGSTSGRPNEQFFGPGTRLTVL.

This sequence joins TRBV28 and TRBJ2-7, with TRBD2 matching over 7 bases. The CDR3 runs 18 residues. Losses at the gene ends were 4 bases for V and 3 bases for J; bases not matched to a gene: 18. Germline CDR1 is MDHEN and CDR2 is SYDVKM. As DNA, the CDR3 is TGTGCCAGCAGTTCCCCCCATTCGTCAAGCGGGAAAGTCTACGAGCAGTACTTC. Amino acids: CASSSPHSSSGKVYEQYF.

This chain links TRBV18 with TRBJ1-2, with a tentative D call TRBD1 (6 bases). The germline V gene encodes CDR1 KGHSH and CDR2 LQKENI. V lost 2 bases to trimming and J lost 2 bases, with 9 bases between them. There are 14 residues in the CDR3. CDR3 in amino acids: CASSPGQGNYGYTF. DNA of the CDR3: TGTGCCAGCTCACCAGGGCAGGGGAACTATGGCTACACCTTC.